This T cell receptor beta chain derives from a study of cytotoxic CD8 clonotypes in ibrutinib-treated CLL (dated by TCRdb to 2020 to 2023). Regarding the research as a whole: The cohort had some eleven relapsed/refractory and 15 treatment-naive patients; roughly 17 were IGHV unmutated. Partial responses were observed in about 24 patients and complete responses in 2; after a median follow-up of 68 months, remission was maintained in approximately 14 patients and progression was observed in approximately 12. Samples at response were collected after a median of about twelve months of treatment, with a range of roughly 6 to 36 months. Samples averaged 255,043 productive templates and 94,082 productive rearrangements. Of the roughly 81 people in the trial, around 26 had longitudinal samples available. Cryopreserved peripheral blood mononuclear cells were obtained before treatment, at response, and at either sustained remission or disease progression. Every remission and progressive disease sample was obtained while ibrutinib was still being received by the patients.

The investigation overall reported the following: Lymph node repertoires were not examined, and the timing of sampling was not matched between patients in sustained remission and those whose disease progressed. Clonality increased at ibrutinib response, stayed stable in sustained remission, and fell back toward baseline at progression. Baseline clonality was found to be higher than that of age-matched healthy donors and was strongly correlated with circulating CD8+ T-cell counts. Public clonotypes were found to be uncommon and were observed to contract or remain stable during treatment; the increase in clonality was shown to reflect expansion of private clonotypes at ibrutinib response.

This clone was seen more than once but under ten times. This clone's antigen is unknown. The input lacks base qualities; no much larger clone sits a single base away. A MiSeq instrument was used for deep resolution sequencing, which targeted depths ranging from 1 in 1 million up to 1 in 200,000 T cells, with coverage averaging 10x for each clonotype. The immunoSEQ hsTCRB Kit was used to generate TCR beta libraries. Turning to the authors' computational methods: Data were analyzed with ImmunoSEQ Data Assistant and ImmunoSEQ Analyzer, with V, D and J genes assigned per IMGT definitions. Clonality, which ranges from 0 to 1, was calculated by subtracting the normalized Shannon entropy of productive rearrangement frequencies from one. Public clonotype analysis was restricted to overrepresented clonotypes comprising at least 0.05% of each patient's repertoire. Repertoires from about a dozen age-matched healthy donors in immuneACCESS were used as clonality controls. The table comes from immuneACCESS by way of TCRdb, which keeps in-frame sequences with V and J called. Part of the clones is missing from these tables; in studies checked, under half for an unresolved V gene and the rest for unknown reasons. V and J calls and clone size are given by that table; D and trimming were obtained from the DNA. This sample gives some 50,000 clones in total; 56% of them show up just once. The top ten constitute about 20% of the sample.

The sample's time point label, decoded: 20 to 25 months on ibrutinib. For TCR beta library preparation, about 2.2 micrograms of genomic DNA were extracted from the cryopreserved PBMCs. Longitudinal blood samples from CLL patients on ibrutinib monotherapy underwent high-throughput TCR beta sequencing. The patients took part in an open-label, single-center phase 2 trial of ibrutinib monotherapy. V is trimmed back by 5 bases and J by 8 bases, and the junction contains 7 bases that no gene match accounts for. CDR1 SGHRS and CDR2 YFSETQ are derived from the germline V gene. Inclusive of the bounding cysteine and phenylalanine, the CDR3 is 13 residues long. Only CDR3 DNA is held: 39 bases, read in frame from base 1.

This receptor was taken from a human donor with chronic lymphocytic leukemia. Source: PBMCs, taken after 24 months of ibrutinib treatment. The chain couples TRBV5-1 to TRBJ2-1; 7 central nucleotides agree with TRBD2. The bases are TGCGCCAGCAGAGTGACTAGCTTCGATGAGCAGTTCTTC. Translated, this is CASRVTSFDEQFF.